The source of this TCR beta chain is a study of T cells after posttransplantation cyclophosphamide. As regards this clone: The antigen remains unidentified.

Study outcomes and limitations: Recipient CMV seropositivity and CMV reactivation strongly tracked TRB clonality. Later blood repertoires were often dominated by clones from the donor CD8+ memory compartment. Tissue-infiltrating T cells from skin or gut overlapped little with blood T cells.

TCRdb keeps only in-frame clones here, not all; method: immunoSEQ multiplex PCR. The table lists thousands of clones, about 74% of them singletons, with approximately 40% in the top ten. A marrow graft followed busulfan-fludarabine conditioning, with cyclophosphamide on days +3 and +4. CDR3 size: 16 residues. Trimming removed 0 bases at V and 6 bases at J, with 17 bases between. Germline values: CDR1 LNHNV, CDR2 YYDKDF (reference sequence). The sequencing here drew on PBMCs, taken after allogeneic stem cell transplant with posttransplant cyclophosphamide. The receptor was isolated from a female patient in her 50s who received an allogeneic stem cell transplant from a related donor, was CMV-positive, and had no GVHD. A subset of T cells may come from the graft donor. The V gene is TRBV15, the J gene TRBJ1-1; D may be TRBD1 (5 bases). CDR3 loop: CATSRDRGRATPEAFF. CDR3 DNA sequence: TGTGCCACCAGCAGAGATCGAGGCAGGGCTACTCCTGAAGCTTTCTTT.